This T cell receptor beta chain was obtained from a study of tumor-infiltrating lymphocytes in primary liver carcinoma. General observations from the study: Tumors carried a top-250-clone fraction significantly exceeding that of blood (p = 0.039).

With roughly 500 ng total RNA as template and a constant-region primer, TCR beta cDNA was made. ARM-PCR, slightly modified, supplied the TCR beta libraries through three nested multiplex PCR rounds. PCR rounds one and two used TRBV1-TRBV30 forward primers with a C-beta reverse primer for around 11 cycles each. From the multiplex PCR reads, TCRdb called clonotypes with MiXCR, one entry per CDR3 protein. The table records more than 150,000 distinct CDR3 sequences, 60% of them present only once. From germline, CDR1 is SQVTM and CDR2 ANQGSEA. The CDR3 sequence is 13 residues long. To note about this clonotype: What it recognizes is unknown. Being one base from a much bigger clone, this may be a read error.

Germline DNA was extracted too, while blood RNA derived from unsorted whole blood. This sequence was found in a man aged 40-55 years with primary liver carcinoma and hepatitis B virus infection. The genes are TRBV29-1 and TRBJ2-7; 9 bases line up with TRBD2. Source material: peripheral blood. The CDR3: CSASPGLAYEHYF. DNA for the CDR3: TGCAGCGCCTCCCCGGGACTAGCCTACGAGCACTACTTC.